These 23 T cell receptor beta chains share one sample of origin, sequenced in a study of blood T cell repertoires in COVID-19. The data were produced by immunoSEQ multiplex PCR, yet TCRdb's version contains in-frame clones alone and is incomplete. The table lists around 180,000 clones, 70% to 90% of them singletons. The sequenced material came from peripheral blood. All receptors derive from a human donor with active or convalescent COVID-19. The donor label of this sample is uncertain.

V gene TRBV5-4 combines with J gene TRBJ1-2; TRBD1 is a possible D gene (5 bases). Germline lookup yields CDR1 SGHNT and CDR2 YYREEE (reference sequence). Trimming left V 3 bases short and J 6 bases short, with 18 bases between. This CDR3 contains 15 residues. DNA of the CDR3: TGTGCCAGCAGCTGGGGCCAGGGAAGAGAAAATGGCTACACCTTC. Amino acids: CASSWGQGRENGYTF.

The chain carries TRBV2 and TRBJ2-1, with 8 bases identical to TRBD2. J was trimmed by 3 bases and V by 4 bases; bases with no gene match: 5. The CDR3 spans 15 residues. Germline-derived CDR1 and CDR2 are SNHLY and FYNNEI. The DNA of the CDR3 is TGTGCCAGCAGTGGGGGACTAGTAGACTACAATGAGCAGTTCTTC. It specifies CASSGGLVDYNEQFF.

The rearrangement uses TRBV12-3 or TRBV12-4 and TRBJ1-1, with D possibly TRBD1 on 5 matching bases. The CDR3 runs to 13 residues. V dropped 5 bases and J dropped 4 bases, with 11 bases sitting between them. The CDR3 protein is CASSPDSLTEAFF. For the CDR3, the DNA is TGTGCCAGCAGTCCCGACAGCCTCACTGAAGCTTTCTTT.

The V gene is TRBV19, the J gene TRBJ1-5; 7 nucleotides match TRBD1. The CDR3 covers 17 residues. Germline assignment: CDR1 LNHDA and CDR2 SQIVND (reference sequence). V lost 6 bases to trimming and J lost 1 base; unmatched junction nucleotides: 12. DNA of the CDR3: TGTGCCAGTAGAGGGACAGCCCCGGGTCGGAGCAATCAGCCCCAGCATTTT. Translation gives CASRGTAPGRSNQPQHF.

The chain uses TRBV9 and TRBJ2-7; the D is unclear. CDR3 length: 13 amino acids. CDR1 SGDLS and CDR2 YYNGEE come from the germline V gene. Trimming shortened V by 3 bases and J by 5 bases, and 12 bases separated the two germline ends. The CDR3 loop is CASSAFGSNEQYF. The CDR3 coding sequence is TGTGCCAGCAGCGCATTTGGCAGTAACGAGCAGTACTTC.

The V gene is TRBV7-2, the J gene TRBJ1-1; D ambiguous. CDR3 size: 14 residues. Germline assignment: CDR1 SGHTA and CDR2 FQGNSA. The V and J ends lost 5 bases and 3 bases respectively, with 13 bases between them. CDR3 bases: TGTGCCAGCAGCGCACAGTTTATGCACACTGAAGCTTTCTTT. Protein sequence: CASSAQFMHTEAFF.

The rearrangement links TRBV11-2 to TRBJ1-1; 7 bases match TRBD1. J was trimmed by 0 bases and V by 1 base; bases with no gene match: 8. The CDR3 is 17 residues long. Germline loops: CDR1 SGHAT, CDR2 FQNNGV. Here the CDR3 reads CASSLAPGGMLNTEAFF. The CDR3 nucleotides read TGTGCCAGCAGCTTAGCCCCAGGGGGTATGTTGAACACTGAAGCTTTCTTT.

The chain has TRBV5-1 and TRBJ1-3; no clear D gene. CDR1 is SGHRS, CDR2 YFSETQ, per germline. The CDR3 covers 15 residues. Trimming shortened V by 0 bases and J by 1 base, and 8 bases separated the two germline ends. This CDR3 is CASSLGLQSGNTIYF. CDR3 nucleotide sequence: TGCGCCAGCAGCTTGGGACTTCAGTCTGGAAACACCATATATTTT.

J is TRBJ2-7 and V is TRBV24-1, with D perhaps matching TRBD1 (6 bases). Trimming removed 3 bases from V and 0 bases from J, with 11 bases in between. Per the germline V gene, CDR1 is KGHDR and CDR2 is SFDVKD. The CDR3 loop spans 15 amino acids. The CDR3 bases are TGTGCCACCAGTGATACCGACAGGTCCTCCTACGAGCAGTACTTC. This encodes CATSDTDRSSYEQYF.

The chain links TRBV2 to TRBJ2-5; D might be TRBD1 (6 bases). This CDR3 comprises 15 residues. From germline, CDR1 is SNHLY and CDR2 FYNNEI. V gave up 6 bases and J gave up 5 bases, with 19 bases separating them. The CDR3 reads CASRRDNKGAETQYF. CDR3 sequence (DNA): TGTGCCAGCAGGAGGGACAACAAGGGAGCGGAGACCCAGTACTTC.

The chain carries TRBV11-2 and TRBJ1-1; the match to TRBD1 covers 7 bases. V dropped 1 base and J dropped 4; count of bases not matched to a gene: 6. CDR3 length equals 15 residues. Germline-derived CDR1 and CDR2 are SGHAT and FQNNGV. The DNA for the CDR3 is TGTGCCAGCAGCTTAGGACAGGGACCGGGCACTGAAGCTTTCTTT. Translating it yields CASSLGQGPGTEAFF.

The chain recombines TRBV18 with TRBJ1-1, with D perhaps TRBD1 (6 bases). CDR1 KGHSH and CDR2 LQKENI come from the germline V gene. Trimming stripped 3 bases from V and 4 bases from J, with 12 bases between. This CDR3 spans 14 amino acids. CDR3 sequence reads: CASSPRQDPTEAFF. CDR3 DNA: TGTGCCAGCTCACCCCGACAGGACCCCACTGAAGCTTTCTTT.

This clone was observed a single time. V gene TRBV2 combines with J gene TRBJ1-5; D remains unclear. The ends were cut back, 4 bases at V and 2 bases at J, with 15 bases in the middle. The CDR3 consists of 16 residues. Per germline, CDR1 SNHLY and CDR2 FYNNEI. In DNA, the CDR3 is TGTGCCAGCAGTGGAGTAAAGCGGGTCGGCAATCAGCCCCAGCATTTT. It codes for CASSGVKRVGNQPQHF.

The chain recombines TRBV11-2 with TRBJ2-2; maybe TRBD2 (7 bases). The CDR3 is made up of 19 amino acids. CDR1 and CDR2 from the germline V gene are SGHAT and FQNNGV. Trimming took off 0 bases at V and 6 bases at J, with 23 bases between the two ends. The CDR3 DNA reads TGTGCCAGCAGCTTAGAGCCCCGGGGACAAGGGGGGGGTGCCGGGGAGCTGTTTTTT. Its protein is CASSLEPRGQGGGAGELFF. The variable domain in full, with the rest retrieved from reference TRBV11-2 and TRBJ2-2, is EAGVAQSPRYKIIEKRQSVAFWCNPISGHATLYWYQQILGQGPKLLIQFQNNGVVDDSQLPKDRFSAERLKGVDSTLKIQPAKLEDSAVYLCASSLEPRGQGGGAGELFFGEGSRLTVL.

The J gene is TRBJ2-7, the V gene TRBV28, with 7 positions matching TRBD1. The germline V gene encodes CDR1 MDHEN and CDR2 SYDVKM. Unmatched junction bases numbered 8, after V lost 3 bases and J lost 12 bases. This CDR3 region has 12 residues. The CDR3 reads CASSFLGQAGYF. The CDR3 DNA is TGTGCCAGCAGTTTCCTTGGACAGGCAGGGTACTTC. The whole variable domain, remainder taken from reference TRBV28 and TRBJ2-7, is DVKVTQSSRYLVKRTGEKVFLECVQDMDHENMFWYRQDPGLGLRLIYFSYDVKMKEKGDIPEGYSVSREKKERFSLILESASTNQTSMYLCASSFLGQAGYFGPGTRLTVT.

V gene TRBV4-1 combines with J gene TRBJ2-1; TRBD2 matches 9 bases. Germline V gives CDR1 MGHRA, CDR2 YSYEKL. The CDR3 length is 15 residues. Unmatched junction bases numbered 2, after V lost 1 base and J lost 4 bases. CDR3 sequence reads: CASSQVLAGYNEQFF. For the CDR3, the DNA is TGCGCCAGCAGCCAAGTCCTAGCGGGATACAATGAGCAGTTCTTC.

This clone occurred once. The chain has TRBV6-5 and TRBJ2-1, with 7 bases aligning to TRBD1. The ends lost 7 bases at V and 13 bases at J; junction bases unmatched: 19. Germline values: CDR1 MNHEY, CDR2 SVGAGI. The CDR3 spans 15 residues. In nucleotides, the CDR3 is TGTGCCAGCAAATACGGGATAGGGGGCGCCGCCGCTCAGTTCTTC. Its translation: CASKYGIGGAAAQFF.

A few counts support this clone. In nucleotides, the CDR3 is TGTGCCAGCAGCACCTGGACTAGCGGCACAGATACGCAGTATTTT. Protein sequence: CASSTWTSGTDTQYF. The V and J genes are TRBV11-2 and TRBJ2-3; 9 bases line up with TRBD2. This CDR3 is built from 15 residues. Losses at the gene ends were 5 bases for V and 1 base for J; bases not matched to a gene: 4. In germline, CDR1 is SGHAT, CDR2 FQNNGV.

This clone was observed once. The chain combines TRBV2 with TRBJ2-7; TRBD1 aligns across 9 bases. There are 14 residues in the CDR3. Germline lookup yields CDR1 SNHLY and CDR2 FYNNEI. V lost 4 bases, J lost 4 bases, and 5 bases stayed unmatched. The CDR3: CASSAPGQGYEQYF. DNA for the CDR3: TGTGCCAGCAGTGCACCGGGACAGGGATACGAGCAGTACTTC.

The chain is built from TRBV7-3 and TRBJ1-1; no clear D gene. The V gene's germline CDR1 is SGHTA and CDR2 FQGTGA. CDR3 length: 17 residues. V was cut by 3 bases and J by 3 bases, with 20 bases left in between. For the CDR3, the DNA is TGTGCCAGCAGCTTCCATCGGCTACTGCGGATGGACACTGAAGCTTTCTTT. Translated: CASSFHRLLRMDTEAFF.

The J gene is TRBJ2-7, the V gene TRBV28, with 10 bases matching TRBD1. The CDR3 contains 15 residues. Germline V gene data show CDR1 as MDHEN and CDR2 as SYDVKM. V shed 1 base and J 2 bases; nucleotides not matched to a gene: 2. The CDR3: CASSLSGQGAYEQYF. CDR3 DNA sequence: TGTGCCAGCAGTTTATCTGGACAGGGGGCCTACGAGCAGTACTTC.

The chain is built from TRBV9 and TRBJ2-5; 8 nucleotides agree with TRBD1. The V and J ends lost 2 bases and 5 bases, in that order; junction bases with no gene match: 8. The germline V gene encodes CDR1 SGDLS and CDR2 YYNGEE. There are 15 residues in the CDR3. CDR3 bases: TGTGCCAGCAGCGTCGAACAGGGGGTCTTCGAGACCCAGTACTTC. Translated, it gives CASSVEQGVFETQYF.

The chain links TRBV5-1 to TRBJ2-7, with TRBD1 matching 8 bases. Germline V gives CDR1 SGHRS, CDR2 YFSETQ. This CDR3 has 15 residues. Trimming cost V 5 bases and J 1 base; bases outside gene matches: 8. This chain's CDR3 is CASSQQGGSSYEQYF. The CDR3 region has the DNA TGCGCCAGCAGTCAACAGGGGGGTAGTTCCTACGAGCAGTACTTC.